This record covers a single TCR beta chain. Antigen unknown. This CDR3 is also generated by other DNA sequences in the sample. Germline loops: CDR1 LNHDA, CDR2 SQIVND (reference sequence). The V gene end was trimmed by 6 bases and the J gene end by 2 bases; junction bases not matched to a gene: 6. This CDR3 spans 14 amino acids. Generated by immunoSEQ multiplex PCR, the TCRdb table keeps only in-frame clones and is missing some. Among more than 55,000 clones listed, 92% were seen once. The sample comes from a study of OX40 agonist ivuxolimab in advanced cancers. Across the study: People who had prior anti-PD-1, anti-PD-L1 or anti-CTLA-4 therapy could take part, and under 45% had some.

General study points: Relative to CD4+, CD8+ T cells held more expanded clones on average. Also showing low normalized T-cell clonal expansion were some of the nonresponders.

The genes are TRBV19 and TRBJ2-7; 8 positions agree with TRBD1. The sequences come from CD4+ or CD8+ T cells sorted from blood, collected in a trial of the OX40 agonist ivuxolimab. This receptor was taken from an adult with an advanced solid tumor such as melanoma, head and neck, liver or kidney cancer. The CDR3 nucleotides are TGTGCCAGTAGCCCAGGGACAGGAGCCTACGAGCAGTACTTC. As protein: CASSPGTGAYEQYF. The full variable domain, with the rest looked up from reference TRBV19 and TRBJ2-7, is DGGITQSPKYLFRKEGQNVTLSCEQNLNHDAMYWYRQDPGQGLRLIYYSQIVNDFQKGDIAEGYSVSREKKESFPLTVTSAQKNPTAFYLCASSPGTGAYEQYFGPGTRLTVT.